This TCR beta chain emerged from a study of control samples from healthy donors and cancer patients. This CDR3 is 16 amino acids long. The germline CDR1 and CDR2 sequences are LGHNT and FRNRAP. V was shortened by 0 bases and J by 0 bases, with 9 bases between the two germline ends. Generated by immunoSEQ multiplex PCR, the TCRdb table keeps only in-frame clones and is missing some. This sample has under 100,000 clones, with approximately 95% found just once. The receptor was isolated from a woman under 40 in good health. The source material was blood. This chain connects TRBV12-5 to TRBJ1-3, with D possibly matching TRBD1 (5 bases). CDR3 loop: CASGLVHQGSGNTIYF. CDR3 sequence (DNA): TGTGCTAGTGGTTTGGTACACCAGGGCTCTGGAAACACCATATATTTT.